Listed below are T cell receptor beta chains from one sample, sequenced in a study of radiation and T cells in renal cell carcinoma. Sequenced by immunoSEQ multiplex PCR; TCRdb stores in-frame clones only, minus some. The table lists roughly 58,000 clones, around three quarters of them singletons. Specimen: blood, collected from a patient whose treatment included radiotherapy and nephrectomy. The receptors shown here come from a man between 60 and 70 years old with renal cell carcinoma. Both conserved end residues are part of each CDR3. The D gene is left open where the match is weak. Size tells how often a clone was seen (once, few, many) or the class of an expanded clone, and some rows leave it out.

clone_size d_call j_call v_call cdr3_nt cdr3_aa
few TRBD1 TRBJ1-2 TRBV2 TGTGCCAGCAGGGACAGGAGGTATGGCTACACCTTC CASRDRRYGYTF
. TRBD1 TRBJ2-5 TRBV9 TGTGCCAGCAGCGTAGGCATTTCGGGACAGGGATCGGGAGAGACCCAGTACTTC CASSVGISGQGSGETQYF
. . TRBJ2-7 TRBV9 TGTGCCAGCAGCCCCGGGGGGACATACTCCTACGAGCAGTACTTC CASSPGGTYSYEQYF
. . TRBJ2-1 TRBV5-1 TGCGCCAGCAGCTTGGACAGGGAAGGGCAGGAGTTCTTC CASSLDREGQEFF
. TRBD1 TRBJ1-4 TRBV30 TGTGCCTGGAGTGTAAGGGGGCAAGTTGGTGAAAAACTGTTTTTT CAWSVRGQVGEKLFF
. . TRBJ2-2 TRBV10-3 TGTGCCATCAGTGTGGTGAACACCGGGGAGCTGTTTTTT CAISVVNTGELFF
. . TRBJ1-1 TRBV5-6 TGTGCCAGCAGCTTGTTGGGCGTGAACACTGAAGCTTTCTTT CASSLLGVNTEAFF
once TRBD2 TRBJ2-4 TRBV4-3 TGCGCCAGCAGCCAAGACCCAGCGGGGGGCGCCAAAAACATTCAGTACTTC CASSQDPAGGAKNIQYF
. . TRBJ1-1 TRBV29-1 TGCAGCGCTGGGCTGGGTAGCACTGAAGCTTTCTTT CSAGLGSTEAFF
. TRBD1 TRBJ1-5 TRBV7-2 TGTGCCAGCAGCCTGGACAGGGCTCAGCCCCAGCATTTT CASSLDRAQPQHF
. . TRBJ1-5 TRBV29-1 TGCAGCGCCCGCGGTCGGGGGGCTAATCAGCCCCAGCATTTT CSARGRGANQPQHF
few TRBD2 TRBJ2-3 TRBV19 TGTGCCAGTAGTGTTACCGGGACTAGCGGTCCCCGGGATACGCAGTATTTT CASSVTGTSGPRDTQYF
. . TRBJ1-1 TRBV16 TGTGCCAGCAGCCAATCAGGACACACTGAAGCTTTCTTT CASSQSGHTEAFF
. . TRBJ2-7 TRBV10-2 TGCGCCAGCAGAGAAGGGCTTACCTACGAGCAGTACTTC CASREGLTYEQYF
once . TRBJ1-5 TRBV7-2 TGTGCCAGCAGCTTAGCGTTGGGGTATCAGCCCCAGCATTTT CASSLALGYQPQHF
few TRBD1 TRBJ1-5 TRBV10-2 TGCGCCAGCAGTGAGACAGGGGAAAGCCAGCCCCAGCATTTT CASSETGESQPQHF
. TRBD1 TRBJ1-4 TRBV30 TGTGCCTGGAGTGGGGGGACAGGGGGCGGAGAAAAACTGTTTTTT CAWSGGTGGGEKLFF
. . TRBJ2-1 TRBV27 TGTGCCAGCAGACAGGGACACTACAATGAGCAGTTCTTC CASRQGHYNEQFF
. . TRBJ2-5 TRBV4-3 TGCGCCAGCAGCCAAGGCTGGGGAGGAAGGGAGACCCAGTACTTC CASSQGWGGRETQYF
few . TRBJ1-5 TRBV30 TGTGCCTGGAGACAGGATAGCAATCAGCCCCAGCATTTT CAWRQDSNQPQHF
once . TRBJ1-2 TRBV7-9 TGTGCCAGCAGCCCCCTGACCAGGGATAGGGGCGGCTACACCTTC CASSPLTRDRGGYTF
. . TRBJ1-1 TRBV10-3 TGTGCCATCAGTGAGTCGGTAGGGTTTGCCATGAACACTGAAGCTTTCTTT CAISESVGFAMNTEAFF
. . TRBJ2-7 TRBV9 TGTGCCAGCAGCGCGGGGGACATATCCTACGAGCAGTACTTC CASSAGDISYEQYF